This section outlines one TCR beta chain sequence together with its context. Using immunoSEQ multiplex PCR, the repertoire was profiled, and TCRdb retains in-frame clones only, with some absent. The sample includes about 280,000 clones, 90% of them seen just once. Participants came from 20 to 25 US areas, aged roughly 18 to 95 years. This entry belongs to a study of blood T cell repertoires in COVID-19. The material sequenced was PBMCs or T cells enriched from blood (not recorded which). The receptor comes from a woman aged 18-29 years with acute COVID-19.

The CDR3 is CASSPDSSNQPQHF. CDR3 coding DNA: TGTGCCAGCAGCCCGGACAGTAGCAATCAGCCCCAGCATTTT. The J gene is TRBJ1-5, the V gene TRBV6-5; possibly TRBD1 for D (6 bases). The germline V gene encodes CDR1 MNHEY and CDR2 SVGAGI. The CDR3 extends over 14 amino acids. Trimming left V 6 bases short and J 0 bases short, with 9 bases between.